A single sample gave rise to the 16 T cell receptor beta chains below, sequenced in a study of cytomegalovirus exposure and HLA in healthy donors. The PCR employed 60 Vbeta primers together with 13 Jbeta primers. Data came from immunoSEQ multiplex PCR; TCRdb stores just in-frame clones and leaves some out. The sample lists under 200,000 clones; roughly 70% were seen once. Input material: PBMCs. The receptors derive from a woman in her 40s in good health and CMV-seropositive.

This clone turned up a few times. The V call is TRBV4-1, the J call TRBJ1-6; D is perhaps TRBD1 (5 bases). V was shortened by 0 bases and J by 14 bases, with 20 bases between the two germline ends. The germline V gene encodes CDR1 MGHRA and CDR2 YSYEKL. CDR3 length equals 16 residues. CDR3 nucleotides: TGCGCCAGCAGCCAAGATCCCACCCCGACAGCCAGTACCCTCCACTTT. As protein: CASSQDPTPTASTLHF.

The chain recombines TRBV6-1 with TRBJ2-7, with 7 bases lining up with TRBD1. Germline V gene data show CDR1 as MNHNS and CDR2 as SASEGT. V was clipped by 8 bases and J by 4 bases; unmatched bases: 8. The CDR3 covers 13 residues. The CDR3 DNA is TGTGCCAGCCAGATGGGGGACAGATACGAGCAGTACTTC. This sequence encodes CASQMGDRYEQYF.

This rearrangement joins TRBV18 to TRBJ2-7, with TRBD1 matching over 9 bases. The CDR3 contains 15 residues. V gave up 2 bases and J gave up 6 bases; unmatched junction bases: 8. Germline V gives CDR1 KGHSH, CDR2 LQKENI. In DNA form, the CDR3 reads TGTGCCAGCTCACCAAGGACAGGGGAACGAGGCGAGCAGTACTTC. It codes for CASSPRTGERGEQYF.

CDR3 in amino acids: CASSQAMVASLNEQFF. Here the CDR3 DNA reads TGCGCCAGCAGCCAAGCAATGGTGGCATCGCTCAATGAGCAGTTCTTC. This chain connects TRBV4-1 to TRBJ2-1; D gene ambiguous. CDR1 and CDR2 from the germline V gene are MGHRA and YSYEKL. CDR3 length: 16 amino acids. Trimming removed 1 base at V and 6 bases at J, with 16 bases between.

This chain uses TRBV4-3 with TRBJ1-2, with no clear D. The CDR3 is made up of 15 amino acids. Per the germline V gene, CDR1 is LGHNA and CDR2 is YSLEER. V lost 1 base and J lost 3, with 12 bases in between. DNA of the CDR3: TGCGCCAGCAGCCAAGTAGGAGGGAGGGACTATGGCTACACCTTC. This sequence encodes CASSQVGGRDYGYTF.

CDR3 region: CASSEYFSGGENYEQYF. The CDR3 DNA sequence: TGTGCCAGCAGTGAATACTTTAGCGGGGGGGAAAACTACGAGCAGTACTTC. The chain employs TRBV25-1 and TRBJ2-7; 11 nucleotides match TRBD2. Germline V lookup: CDR1 MGHDK, CDR2 SYGVNS. CDR3 length: 17 residues. The J segment lost 3 bases and the V segment lost 0 bases, leaving 7 bases of the junction unmatched.

This clone was observed a single time. This chain links TRBV28 with TRBJ2-6; D remains unclear. Germline V gene data show CDR1 as MDHEN and CDR2 as SYDVKM. V lost 2 bases to trimming and J lost 2 bases, with 7 bases between them. The CDR3 has 15 residues. The CDR3 is CASSLVLTGANVLTF. CDR3 DNA sequence: TGTGCCAGCAGTTTAGTGTTAACTGGGGCCAACGTCCTGACTTTC.

The chain employs TRBV9 and TRBJ2-7; a possible D gene is TRBD1 (6 bases). This CDR3 has 13 amino acids. CDR1 SGDLS and CDR2 YYNGEE come from the germline V gene. V was clipped by 1 base and J by 3 bases, with 8 bases between them. The CDR3 protein is CASSVRGGYEQYF. The CDR3, as DNA: TGTGCCAGCAGCGTAAGAGGGGGCTACGAGCAGTACTTC.

V and J are TRBV5-1 and TRBJ2-7, with 7 bases identical to TRBD2. J lost 3 bases, V lost 0 bases, and 6 bases had no gene match. Germline V lookup: CDR1 SGHRS, CDR2 YFSETQ. The CDR3 runs to 15 residues. CDR3 loop: CASSLGPAGVYEQYF. CDR3 nucleotides: TGCGCCAGCAGCTTGGGGCCCGCGGGGGTCTACGAGCAGTACTTC.

CDR3 residues: CASSVWREATEAFF. In DNA, the CDR3 is TGTGCCAGCAGTGTGTGGCGGGAGGCCACTGAAGCTTTCTTT. The V call is TRBV6-1, the J call TRBJ1-1; D uncertain. Germline CDR1 MNHNS, CDR2 SASEGT. The CDR3 covers 14 residues. Deletions cut 4 bases from V and 4 bases from J, with 13 bases between.

V usage is TRBV9 and J usage is TRBJ2-7, with 7 bases identical to TRBD1. Unmatched junction bases numbered 6, after V lost 4 bases and J lost 2 bases. The CDR3 is 14 amino acids. Germline V gives CDR1 SGDLS, CDR2 YYNGEE. The CDR3: CASSLGQGAYEQYF. The CDR3 DNA reads as TGTGCCAGCAGCCTCGGGCAGGGGGCCTACGAGCAGTACTTC.

V is TRBV9 and J is TRBJ2-3, with D tentatively TRBD2 (6 bases). V lost 3 bases, J lost 4 bases, and 18 bases lay in between. Germline V lookup: CDR1 SGDLS, CDR2 YYNGEE. The CDR3 length is 16 residues. The DNA for the CDR3 is TGTGCCAGCAGCGGCGGGACCGCCTCGATCTCAGATACGCAGTATTTT. Its protein product is CASSGGTASISDTQYF.

As to this clone: Other DNA sequences from this sample encode an identical CDR3 as well. The gene calls are TRBV6-5 and TRBJ1-5; weak D call: TRBD1 (6 bases). Germline assignment: CDR1 MNHEY and CDR2 SVGAGI. This CDR3 has 13 residues. The germline V and J ends were trimmed by 4 bases and 7 bases, with 11 bases remaining between them. CDR3 nucleotide sequence: TGTGCCAGCAGTTCACAGGGAAACCAGCCCCAGCATTTT. Amino acid sequence: CASSSQGNQPQHF.

Turning to this clone: Its ends do not fully match the called genes, so a read error is possible. The chain couples TRBV5-4 to TRBJ1-2; TRBD1 might be the D (6 bases). The CDR3 totals 14 residues. Germline-derived CDR1 and CDR2 are SGHNT and YYREEE (reference sequence). The CDR3: CASSRQVGGYGYPF. DNA of the CDR3: TGTGCCAGCAGCAGACAGGTTGGGGGATATGGCTACCCCTTC.

This chain links TRBV29-1 with TRBJ1-2; the match to TRBD1 covers 8 bases. Trimming took 3 bases from V and 5 from J; bases not matched to a gene: 8. CDR3 length: 14 residues. Germline CDR1 reads SQVTM; CDR2 reads ANQGSEA. CDR3 sequence reads: CSVDGQGARYGYTF. Written as DNA, the CDR3 is TGCAGCGTTGATGGGCAGGGGGCTCGGTATGGCTACACCTTC. Variable domain in full (rest from reference TRBV29-1 and TRBJ1-2): SAVISQKPSRDICQRGTSLTIQCQVDSQVTMMFWYRQQPGQSLTLIATANQGSEATYESGFVIDKFPISRPNLTFSTLTVSNMSPEDSSIYLCSVDGQGARYGYTFGSGTRLTVV.

The CDR3 region is CASSLPGREAFF. As DNA, the CDR3 is TGTGCCAGCAGTTTACCGGGAAGAGAAGCTTTCTTT. V gene TRBV28 combines with J gene TRBJ1-1; no firm D call. CDR3 length: 12 residues. Per the germline V gene, CDR1 is MDHEN and CDR2 is SYDVKM. The ends were cut back, 2 bases at V and 8 bases at J, with 9 bases in the middle. Supplemented by reference TRBV28 and TRBJ1-1, the full variable domain reads DVKVTQSSRYLVKRTGEKVFLECVQDMDHENMFWYRQDPGLGLRLIYFSYDVKMKEKGDIPEGYSVSREKKERFSLILESASTNQTSMYLCASSLPGREAFFGQGTRLTVV.